These T cell receptor beta chains were read from a single sample in a study of shared clonotypes between healthy human individuals. Clones were sequenced by immunoSEQ multiplex PCR, and TCRdb holds only the in-frame ones, with some missing. The table lists approximately 530,000 clones, around 95% of them singletons. The sample was naive CD4+ T cells sorted from blood. The receptor set was obtained from a woman in her twenties or thirties in good health. CDR3s include the opening cysteine and the closing phenylalanine or tryptophan. Fields, in order: J gene, V gene, CDR3 protein.

TRBJ2-5 | TRBV19 | CASSISAVQETQYF
TRBJ1-1 | TRBV5-1 | CASSSDPMNTEAFF
TRBJ2-7 | TRBV20-1 | CSALGEQYF
TRBJ2-7 | TRBV5-1 | CASSLGGEQYF
TRBJ2-7 | TRBV6-6 | CASSYVLAGDYEQYF
TRBJ2-2 | TRBV18 | CASSPNSHANTGELFF
TRBJ1-3 | TRBV28 | CASSRSLALTGNTIYF
TRBJ2-7 | TRBV6-6 | CASTSGRERGSYEQYF
TRBJ2-7 | TRBV6-1 | CASSVRDRGHEQYF
TRBJ2-7 | TRBV19 | CASSIDRNYEQYF
TRBJ2-1 | TRBV2 | CASMRVPDRGSYNEQFF
TRBJ2-5 | TRBV11-2 | CASSLGLFQETQYF
TRBJ1-3 | TRBV9 | CASSVESNLSGNTIYF
TRBJ1-5 | TRBV28 | CASSDWSNQPQHF
TRBJ2-3 | TRBV6-1 | CASSEDVGGYATDTQYF
TRBJ2-7 | TRBV5-1 | CASGTSGDSYEQYF
TRBJ2-7 | TRBV5-1 | CASSLQGRSYEQYF
TRBJ2-1 | TRBV27 | CASSLFRENNEQFF
TRBJ2-7 | TRBV28 | CASSSLPTGSMHYEQYF
TRBJ2-3 | TRBV4-1 | CASSQVTSGVFTDTQYF
TRBJ1-6 | TRBV7-8 | CASSLRRGRENSPLHF
TRBJ1-1 | TRBV6-1 | CASAVTGGVEAFF
TRBJ2-7 | TRBV20-1 | CSARDLGRVYF
TRBJ2-5 | TRBV5-1 | CASSLAPADHPQETQYF
TRBJ2-2 | TRBV5-1 | CASSLERASEGSGELFF
TRBJ1-1 | TRBV2 | CASSYDGNTEAFF
TRBJ2-1 | TRBV2 | CASSEGPGLAGRWSSYNEQFF
TRBJ1-6 | TRBV7-8 | CASSLNVRNSPLHF
TRBJ2-2 | TRBV29-1 | CSVAPNTGELFF